These 24 T cell receptor beta chains were all obtained from the same sample, sequenced in a study of PD-L1 blockade in urothelial cancer. The time point: peripheral blood 6 weeks after treatment start. Profiling relied on immunoSEQ multiplex PCR, and the TCRdb table lists in-frame clones only, not all of them. The table has around 40,000 clones, roughly four fifths seen once. The sample was PBMCs, taken around atezolizumab (anti-PD-L1) treatment. These receptors originate from a man between 60 and 70 years old with urothelial cancer.

The genes are TRBV10-2 and TRBJ2-2, with 10 bases aligning to TRBD2. The trim removed 0 bases at V and 1 base at J, leaving 8 bases unmatched. Germline CDR1 WSHSY, CDR2 SAAADI. The CDR3 has 19 residues. The chain's CDR3 is CASSESYWLAGVNTGELFF. DNA of the CDR3: TGCGCCAGCAGTGAGTCGTATTGGCTAGCGGGGGTGAACACCGGGGAGCTGTTTTTT.

J is TRBJ2-2 and V is TRBV7-9; 7 bases are shared with TRBD1. V lost 5 bases, J lost 6 bases, and 9 bases stayed unmatched. Germline-derived CDR1 and CDR2 are SEHNR and FQNEAQ (reference sequence). This CDR3 region has 15 residues. The CDR3 region is CASSPKQGSPGELFF. In DNA, the CDR3 is TGTGCCAGCAGCCCCAAACAGGGGTCCCCCGGGGAGCTGTTTTTT.

The chain employs TRBV6-1 and TRBJ2-7, with no clear D. Germline V gives CDR1 MNHNS, CDR2 SASEGT. The CDR3 spans 15 residues. Trimming removed 1 base from V and 4 bases from J, with 14 bases in between. As DNA, the CDR3 is TGTGCCAGCAGTGAAGAAGGATCAGGCCCTTACGAGCAGTACTTC. It encodes CASSEEGSGPYEQYF.

This chain links TRBV27 with TRBJ1-1; 9 positions agree with TRBD1. The length of the CDR3 is 15 residues. In germline, CDR1 is MNHEY, CDR2 SMNVEV (reference sequence). Trimming took 0 bases from V and 7 from J; bases not matched to a gene: 6. CDR3 coding DNA: TGTGCCAGCAGTTTATCGGGACAGGGAAAGGTTGAAGCTTTCTTT. Protein: CASSLSGQGKVEAFF.

This chain uses TRBV7-8 with TRBJ1-1; D possibly corresponds to TRBD1 (5 bases). Germline assignment: CDR1 SGHVS and CDR2 FQNEAQ. V lost 5 bases, J lost 10 bases, and 11 bases lay in between. The CDR3 is made up of 11 amino acids. CDR3 coding DNA: TGTGCCAGCAGCCCGGGACTAGGAGCTTTCTTT. It codes for CASSPGLGAFF.

The rearrangement links TRBV19 to TRBJ2-2; D is possibly TRBD1 (6 bases). This CDR3 is built from 16 residues. In germline, CDR1 is LNHDA, CDR2 SQIVND (reference sequence). Trimming took off 5 bases at V and 2 bases at J, with 15 bases between the two ends. CDR3 DNA: TGTGCCAGTAGTCATACAGGGCAGGTAAACACCGGGGAGCTGTTTTTT. It is translated as CASSHTGQVNTGELFF.

The chain has TRBV19 and TRBJ1-5, with 7 bases aligning to TRBD1. Germline lookup yields CDR1 LNHDA and CDR2 SQIVND (reference sequence). Unmatched junction bases numbered 1, after V lost 6 bases and J lost 5 bases. This CDR3 is built from 12 residues. CDR3: CASRQGHQPQHF. The CDR3 coding sequence is TGTGCCAGTAGACAGGGGCATCAGCCCCAGCATTTT.

This clone was detected once. The rearrangement joins TRBV6-5 to TRBJ2-3; 7 nucleotides match TRBD2. The J segment lost 2 bases and the V segment lost 0 bases, leaving 5 bases of the junction unmatched. CDR3 length: 16 residues. In germline, CDR1 is MNHEY, CDR2 SVGAGI. CDR3 nucleotide sequence: TGTGCCAGCAGTTACTCAGAGCTAGCGGTCACAGATACGCAGTATTTT. Amino acids: CASSYSELAVTDTQYF.

The CDR3: CASSMRRATNEKLFF. Written as DNA, the CDR3 is TGTGCCAGTAGTATGAGGAGAGCGACTAATGAAAAACTGTTTTTT. The rearrangement uses TRBV19 and TRBJ1-4, with unresolved D. The CDR3 covers 15 residues. The ends were cut back, 3 bases at V and 2 bases at J, with 10 bases in the middle. Germline V CDR1 and CDR2: LNHDA, SQIVND (reference sequence).

This clone was recorded only once. The gene calls are TRBV28 and TRBJ2-3; 9 nucleotides match TRBD2. Germline V gene lookup returns CDR1 MDHEN and CDR2 SYDVKM. The CDR3 length is 18 residues. Trimming removed 5 bases from V and 3 bases from J; junction bases left unmatched: 15. The CDR3: CASSLPQGLAGGTDTQYF. CDR3 bases: TGTGCCAGCAGTCTACCGCAGGGACTAGCTGGGGGTACAGATACGCAGTATTTT.

The chain joins TRBV4-1 to TRBJ1-5; D unclear. The CDR3 runs 13 residues. Germline CDR1 and CDR2: MGHRA and YSYEKL. V lost 0 bases, J lost 7 bases, and 7 bases lay in between. The CDR3 sequence is CASSQEAGQPQHF. CDR3 sequence (DNA): TGCGCCAGCAGCCAAGAGGCGGGCCAGCCCCAGCATTTT.

This rearrangement joins TRBV18 to TRBJ1-1, with D unclear. V lost 2 bases to trimming and J lost 4 bases, with 8 bases between them. The CDR3 extends over 13 amino acids. In germline, CDR1 is KGHSH, CDR2 LQKENI. The CDR3 sequence is CASSPIGVTEAFF. CDR3 DNA: TGTGCCAGCTCACCAATCGGAGTCACTGAAGCTTTCTTT.

The chain combines TRBV13 with TRBJ2-3, with D possibly TRBD2 on 6 matching bases. Germline CDR1 and CDR2: PRHDT and FYEKMQ (reference sequence). CDR3 length equals 15 residues. V was clipped by 2 bases and J by 2 bases, with 11 bases between them. The chain's CDR3 is CASSLRLDPTDTQYF. The CDR3 bases are TGTGCCAGCAGCTTACGACTAGACCCCACAGATACGCAGTATTTT.

The chain uses TRBV28 and TRBJ2-1; TRBD2 matches at 10 bases. CDR3 length: 18 residues. The junction had 12 bases not matched to a gene; V was cut back by 4 bases and J by 3 bases. From germline, CDR1 is MDHEN and CDR2 SYDVKM. The CDR3 DNA is TGTGCCAGCAGTTATCTTAGCGGGAGGACAAAAGTCTACAATGAGCAGTTCTTC. This encodes CASSYLSGRTKVYNEQFF.

The V gene is TRBV6-6, the J gene TRBJ2-1; maybe TRBD2 (5 bases). Trimming took 8 bases from V and 10 from J, leaving 18 bases between them. This CDR3 has 13 residues. The germline gives CDR1 MNHNY, CDR2 SVGAGI (reference sequence). The CDR3 here is CASSRGRMGEQFF. CDR3 DNA sequence: TGTGCCAGCTCTCGGGGTAGGATGGGCGAGCAGTTCTTC.

The chain is built from TRBV19 and TRBJ2-7, with 7 bases fitting TRBD1. Germline assignment: CDR1 LNHDA and CDR2 SQIVND (reference sequence). With V trimmed by 5 bases and J by 1 base, 8 bases remained unmatched. The CDR3 is made up of 15 amino acids. The DNA for the CDR3 is TGTGCCAGTAGTGTCAGAGGGGGCCCATCCTACGAGCAGTACTTC. Its protein product is CASSVRGGPSYEQYF.

The chain recombines TRBV30 with TRBJ1-4; D uncertain. V was shortened by 0 bases and J by 4 bases, with 6 bases between the two germline ends. This CDR3 has 13 amino acids. Looked up from germline, CDR1 is GTSNPN and CDR2 is SVGIG (reference sequence). DNA for the CDR3: TGTGCCTGGAGTGTACCGGGTAATGAAAAACTGTTTTTT. Encoded protein: CAWSVPGNEKLFF.

This clone appeared a few times. The chain combines TRBV5-1 with TRBJ2-1; TRBD2 aligns across 11 bases. CDR1 and CDR2 (germline): SGHRS, YFSETQ. The CDR3 sequence is 18 residues long. V trimming: 4 bases; J trimming: 3 bases; junction bases outside the gene matches: 12. CDR3 bases: TGCGCCAGCAGCGCGACCTTCCCCGGGACTAGCGGCTACAATGAGCAGTTCTTC. Its protein is CASSATFPGTSGYNEQFF.

This clone came up once. The chain recombines TRBV28 with TRBJ1-2, with a weak D call TRBD1 (5 bases). V was pared by 5 bases and J by 6 bases, with 13 bases between. The germline CDR1 and CDR2 sequences are MDHEN and SYDVKM. The CDR3 consists of 13 residues. DNA of the CDR3: TGTGCCAGCAGTAACGCGGGGGTGGATGGCTACACCTTC. This sequence encodes CASSNAGVDGYTF.

This clone was observed a single time. The chain has TRBV6-5 and TRBJ1-6; no clear D. Trimming cost V 6 bases and J 6 bases, with 15 bases left between them. The CDR3 consists of 15 residues. The V gene's germline CDR1 is MNHEY and CDR2 SVGAGI. CDR3 amino acids: CASRKSGMFNSPLHF. The CDR3 nucleotides are TGTGCCAGCAGAAAAAGTGGCATGTTTAATTCACCCCTCCACTTT.

This clone was seen only a few times. This sequence joins TRBV4-2 and TRBJ2-7; 10 bases align to TRBD1. This CDR3 spans 15 amino acids. CDR1 LGHNA and CDR2 YNFKEQ come from the germline V gene. Trimming cost V 6 bases and J 5 bases; bases outside gene matches: 10. The CDR3 spells CASSKTGTGVDEQYF. DNA for the CDR3: TGTGCCAGCAGTAAGACCGGGACAGGGGTAGACGAGCAGTACTTC.

This chain links TRBV9 with TRBJ1-2; D unclear. V was pared by 5 bases and J by 0 bases, with 8 bases between. Germline assignment: CDR1 SGDLS and CDR2 YYNGEE. CDR3 length: 13 residues. DNA for the CDR3: TGTGCCAGCAGAATGGCAGCTAACTATGGCTACACCTTC. It encodes CASRMAANYGYTF.

This clone was seen a handful of times. This chain links TRBV25-1 with TRBJ1-1, with D perhaps TRBD1 (6 bases). The CDR3 runs to 14 residues. Germline V gene lookup returns CDR1 MGHDK and CDR2 SYGVNS. Trimming removed 7 bases at V and 1 base at J, with 13 bases between. DNA of the CDR3: TGTGCCAGCATAGGTAGGGGGAGGAACACTGAAGCTTTCTTT. As protein: CASIGRGRNTEAFF.

The rearrangement uses TRBV4-2 and TRBJ2-1, with 12 bases matching TRBD2. The CDR3 is 16 amino acids. The germline CDR1 and CDR2 sequences are LGHNA and YNFKEQ. V lost 1 base to trimming and J lost 8 bases; unmatched junction nucleotides: 6. CDR3 loop: CASSQGSSGGVDEQFF. The CDR3 nucleotides are TGTGCCAGCAGCCAAGGGTCTAGCGGGGGGGTCGATGAGCAGTTCTTC.